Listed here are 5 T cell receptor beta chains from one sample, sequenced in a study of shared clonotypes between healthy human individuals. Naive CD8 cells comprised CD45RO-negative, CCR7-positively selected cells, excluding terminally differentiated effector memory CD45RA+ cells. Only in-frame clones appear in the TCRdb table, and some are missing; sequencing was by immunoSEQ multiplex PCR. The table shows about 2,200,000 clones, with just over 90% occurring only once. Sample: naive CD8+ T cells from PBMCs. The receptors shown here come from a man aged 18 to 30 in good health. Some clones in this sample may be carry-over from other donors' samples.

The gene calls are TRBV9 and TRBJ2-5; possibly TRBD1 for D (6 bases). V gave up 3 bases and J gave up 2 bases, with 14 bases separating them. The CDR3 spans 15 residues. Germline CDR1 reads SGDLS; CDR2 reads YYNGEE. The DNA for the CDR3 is TGTGCCAGCAGCGCCTTTACAGGGCTTCAAGAGACCCAGTACTTC. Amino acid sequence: CASSAFTGLQETQYF.

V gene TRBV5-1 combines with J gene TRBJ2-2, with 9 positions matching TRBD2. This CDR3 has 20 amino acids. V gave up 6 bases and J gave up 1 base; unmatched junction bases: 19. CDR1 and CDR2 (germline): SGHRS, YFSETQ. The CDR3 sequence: CASTMLLQAGGRWNTGELFF. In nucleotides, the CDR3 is TGCGCCAGCACCATGCTCCTGCAAGCGGGAGGTCGCTGGAACACCGGGGAGCTGTTTTTT.

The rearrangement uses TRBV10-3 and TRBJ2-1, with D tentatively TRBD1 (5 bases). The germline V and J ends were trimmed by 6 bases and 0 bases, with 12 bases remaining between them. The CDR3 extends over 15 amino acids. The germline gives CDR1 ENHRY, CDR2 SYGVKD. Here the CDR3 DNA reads TGTGCCATCAGCGACAGCCAGAGCTCCTACAATGAGCAGTTCTTC. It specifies CAISDSQSSYNEQFF.

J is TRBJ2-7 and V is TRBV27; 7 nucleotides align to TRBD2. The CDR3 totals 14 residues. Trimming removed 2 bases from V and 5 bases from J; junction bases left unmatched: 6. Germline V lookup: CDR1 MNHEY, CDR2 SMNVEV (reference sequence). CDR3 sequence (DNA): TGTGCCAGCAGTTTAGGGGGGGGTTACGACGAGCAGTACTTC. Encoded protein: CASSLGGGYDEQYF.

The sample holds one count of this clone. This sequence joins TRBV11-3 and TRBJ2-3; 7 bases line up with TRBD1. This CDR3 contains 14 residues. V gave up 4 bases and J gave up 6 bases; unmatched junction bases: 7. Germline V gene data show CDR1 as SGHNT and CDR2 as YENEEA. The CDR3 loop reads CASSSFGQDDTQYF. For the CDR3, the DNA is TGTGCCAGCAGCTCCTTTGGACAGGACGATACGCAGTATTTT.